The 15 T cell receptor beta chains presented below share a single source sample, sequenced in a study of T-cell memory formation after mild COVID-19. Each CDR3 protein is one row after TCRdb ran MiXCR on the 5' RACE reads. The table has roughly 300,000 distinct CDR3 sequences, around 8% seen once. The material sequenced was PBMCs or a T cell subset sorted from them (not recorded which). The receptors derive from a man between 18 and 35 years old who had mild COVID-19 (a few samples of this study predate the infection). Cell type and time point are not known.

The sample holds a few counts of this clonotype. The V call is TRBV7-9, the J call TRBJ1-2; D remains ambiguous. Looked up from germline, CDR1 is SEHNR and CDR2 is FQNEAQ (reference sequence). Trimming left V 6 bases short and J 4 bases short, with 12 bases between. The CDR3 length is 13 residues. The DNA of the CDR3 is TGTGCCAGCAGTCTTCGGGAGAGCTATGGCTACACCTTC. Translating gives CASSLRESYGYTF.

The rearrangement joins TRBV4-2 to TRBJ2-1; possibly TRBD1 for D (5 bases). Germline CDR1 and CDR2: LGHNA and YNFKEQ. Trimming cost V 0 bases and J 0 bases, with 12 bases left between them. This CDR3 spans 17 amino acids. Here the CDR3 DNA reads TGTGCCAGCAGCCAAGACCCGACAGACCGCTCCTACAATGAGCAGTTCTTC. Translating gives CASSQDPTDRSYNEQFF.

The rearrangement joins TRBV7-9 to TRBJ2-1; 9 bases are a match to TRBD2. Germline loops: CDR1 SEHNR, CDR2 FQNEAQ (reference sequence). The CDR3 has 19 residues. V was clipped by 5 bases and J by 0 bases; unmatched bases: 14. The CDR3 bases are TGTGCCAGCAGCCCGAGGGCACTAGCGGGTCCCAGCTCCTACAATGAGCAGTTCTTC. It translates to CASSPRALAGPSSYNEQFF.

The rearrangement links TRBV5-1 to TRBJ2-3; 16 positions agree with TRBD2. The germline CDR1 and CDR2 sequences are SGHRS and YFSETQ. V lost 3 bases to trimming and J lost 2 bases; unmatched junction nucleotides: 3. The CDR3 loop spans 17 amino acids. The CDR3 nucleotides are TGCGCCAGCAGCTGGGGACTAGCGGGGGGGAACACAGATACGCAGTATTTT. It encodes CASSWGLAGGNTDTQYF.

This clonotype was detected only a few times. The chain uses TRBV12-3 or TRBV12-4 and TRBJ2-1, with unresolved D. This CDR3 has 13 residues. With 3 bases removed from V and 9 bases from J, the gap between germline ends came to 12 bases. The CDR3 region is CASSFLGNREQFF. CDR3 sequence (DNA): TGTGCCAGCAGTTTCCTGGGAAACCGTGAGCAGTTCTTC.

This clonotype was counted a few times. The CDR3 loop is CASNDGRSKTYEQYF. CDR3 DNA sequence: TGTGCCAGCAATGACGGACGCTCTAAAACCTACGAGCAGTACTTC. The rearrangement uses TRBV6-6 and TRBJ2-7; no reliable D call. The CDR3 runs 15 residues. The germline V gene encodes CDR1 MNHNY and CDR2 SVGAGI (reference sequence). V shed 7 bases and J shed 2 bases, with 18 bases lying between them.

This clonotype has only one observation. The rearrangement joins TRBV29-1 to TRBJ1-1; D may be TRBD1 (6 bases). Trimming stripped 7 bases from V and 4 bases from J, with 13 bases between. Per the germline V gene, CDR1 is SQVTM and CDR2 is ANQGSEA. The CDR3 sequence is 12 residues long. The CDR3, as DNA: TGCAGCGGTGCAGGGGTTCGCACTGAAGCTTTCTTT. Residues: CSGAGVRTEAFF.

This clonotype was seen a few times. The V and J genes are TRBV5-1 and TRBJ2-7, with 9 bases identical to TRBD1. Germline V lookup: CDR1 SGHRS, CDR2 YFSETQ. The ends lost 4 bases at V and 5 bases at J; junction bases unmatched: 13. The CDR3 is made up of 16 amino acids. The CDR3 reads CASSVLPGQGFHEQYF. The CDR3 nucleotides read TGCGCCAGCAGCGTACTACCGGGACAGGGCTTCCACGAGCAGTACTTC.

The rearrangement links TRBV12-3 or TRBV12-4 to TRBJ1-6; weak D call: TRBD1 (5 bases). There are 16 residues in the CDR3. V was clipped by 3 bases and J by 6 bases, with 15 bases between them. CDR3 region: CASSLYPGGFNSPLHF. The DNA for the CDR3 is TGTGCCAGCAGTTTGTACCCGGGGGGATTTAATTCACCCCTCCACTTT.

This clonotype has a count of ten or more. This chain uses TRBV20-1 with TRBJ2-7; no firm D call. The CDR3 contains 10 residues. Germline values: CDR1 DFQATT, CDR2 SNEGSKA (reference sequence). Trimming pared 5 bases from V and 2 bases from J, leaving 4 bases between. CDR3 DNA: TGCAGTGCTGGAACCTACGAGCAGTACGTC. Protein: CSAGTYEQYV.

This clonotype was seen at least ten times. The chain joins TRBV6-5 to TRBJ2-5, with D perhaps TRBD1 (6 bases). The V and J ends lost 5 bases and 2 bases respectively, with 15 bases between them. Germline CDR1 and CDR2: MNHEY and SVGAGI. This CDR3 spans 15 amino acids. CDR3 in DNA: TGTGCCAGCAGTCGCAGGGGAGTCGGACAAGAGACCCAGTACTTC. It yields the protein CASSRRGVGQETQYF.

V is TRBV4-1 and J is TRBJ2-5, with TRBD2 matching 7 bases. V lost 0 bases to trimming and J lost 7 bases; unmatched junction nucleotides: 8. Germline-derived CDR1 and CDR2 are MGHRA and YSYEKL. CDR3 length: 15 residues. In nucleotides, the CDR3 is TGCGCCAGCAGCCAAGATGCCGGGCGCGGGGGGACCCAGTACTTC. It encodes CASSQDAGRGGTQYF.

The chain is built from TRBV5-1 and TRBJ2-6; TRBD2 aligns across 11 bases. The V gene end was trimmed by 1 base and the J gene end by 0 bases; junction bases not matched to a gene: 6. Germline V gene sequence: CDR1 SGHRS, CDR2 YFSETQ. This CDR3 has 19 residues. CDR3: CASSLKGTSGPSGANVLTF. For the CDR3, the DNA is TGCGCCAGCAGCTTGAAAGGGACTAGCGGACCCTCTGGGGCCAACGTCCTGACTTTC.

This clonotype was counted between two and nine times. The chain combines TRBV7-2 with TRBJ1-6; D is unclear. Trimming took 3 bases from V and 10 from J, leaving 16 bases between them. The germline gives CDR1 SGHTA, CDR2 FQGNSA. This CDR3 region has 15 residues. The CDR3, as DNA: TGTGCCAGCAGCTTTAACCCCGGGGTAGACTCACCCCTCCACTTT. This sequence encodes CASSFNPGVDSPLHF.

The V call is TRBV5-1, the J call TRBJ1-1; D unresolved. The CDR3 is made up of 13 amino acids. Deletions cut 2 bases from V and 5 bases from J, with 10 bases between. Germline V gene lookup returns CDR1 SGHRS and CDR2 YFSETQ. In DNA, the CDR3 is TGCGCCAGCAGCTTTACTCTTAAGACTGAAGCTTTCTTT. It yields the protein CASSFTLKTEAFF.